The present entry profiles one TCR beta chain with its context. Its antigen is still unknown. The sample comes from a study of T cell repertoires in cytomegalovirus infection. TCRdb independently ran MiXCR on the reads; one entry per CDR3 protein. The sample holds 640,000 or so distinct CDR3 sequences; around 32% are singletons and the top ten take over 15%. The germline gives CDR1 DFQATT, CDR2 SNEGSKA (reference sequence). Trimming at V came to 2 bases and at J to 3 bases, leaving 7 bases not matched to a gene. This CDR3 contains 14 residues. The TCR originated in a human donor in good health (CMV status not recorded). Some clones in this sample may be carry-over from other donors' samples. The rearrangement joins TRBV20-1 to TRBJ2-7, with 7 bases identical to TRBD1. The specimen comprised cultured PBMCs, sampled from culture after CMV antigen stimulation. The CDR3 loop is CSARRQGPNYEQYF. In DNA, the CDR3 is TGCAGTGCTAGAAGACAGGGCCCAAACTACGAGCAGTACTTC.